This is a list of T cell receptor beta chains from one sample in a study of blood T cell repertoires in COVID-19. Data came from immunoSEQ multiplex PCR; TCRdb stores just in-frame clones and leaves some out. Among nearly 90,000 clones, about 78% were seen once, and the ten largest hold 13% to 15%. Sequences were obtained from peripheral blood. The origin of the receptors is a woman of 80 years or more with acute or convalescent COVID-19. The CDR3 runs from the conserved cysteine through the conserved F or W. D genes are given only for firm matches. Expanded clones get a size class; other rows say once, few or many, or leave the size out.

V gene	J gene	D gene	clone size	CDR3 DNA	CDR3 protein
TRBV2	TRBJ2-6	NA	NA	TGTGCCAGCAGTTCTAACTCTGGGGCCAACGTCCTGACTTTC	CASSSNSGANVLTF
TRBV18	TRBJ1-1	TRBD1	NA	TGTGCCAGCTCCCCCGGACAGGTCTTGAACACTGAAGCTTTCTTT	CASSPGQVLNTEAFF
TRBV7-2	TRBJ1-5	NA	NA	TGTGCCAGCAGCTTAAGTAGGGGTCAGCCCCAGCATTTT	CASSLSRGQPQHF
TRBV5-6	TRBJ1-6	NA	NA	TGTGCCAGCAGCATAGGGGGGGCTTCACCCCTCCACTTT	CASSIGGASPLHF
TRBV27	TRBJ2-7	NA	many	TGTGCCAGCAGGCTAGGTGGCGCGGGAACCTACGAGCAGTACTTC	CASRLGGAGTYEQYF
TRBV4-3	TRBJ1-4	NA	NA	TGCGCCAGCAGCCAAGATCTGGCCCCAACTAATGAAAAACTGTTTTTT	CASSQDLAPTNEKLFF
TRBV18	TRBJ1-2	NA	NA	TGTGCCAGCTCCGGCGCTTCGGAGGGGAAGGACTATGGCTACACCTTC	CASSGASEGKDYGYTF
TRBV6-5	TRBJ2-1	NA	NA	TGTGCCAGCAGCTGGAGCGCGAGCTCCTACAATGAGCAGTTCTTC	CASSWSASSYNEQFF
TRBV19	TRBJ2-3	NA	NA	TGTGCCAGTAGCGCAACAACAGGGTTTACAGATACGCAGTATTTT	CASSATTGFTDTQYF
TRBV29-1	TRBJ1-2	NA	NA	TGCAGCGTTGAAGACCCGGACAGCCTGGGGGGCTACACCTTC	CSVEDPDSLGGYTF
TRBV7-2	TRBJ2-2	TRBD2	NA	TGTGCCAGCAGCCTTAGCGGGGGGGCTTACACCGGGGAGCTGTTTTTT	CASSLSGGAYTGELFF
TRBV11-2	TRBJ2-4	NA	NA	TGTGCCAGCAGCATCAGCGCGGACATTCAGTACTTC	CASSISADIQYF
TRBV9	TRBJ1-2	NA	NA	TGTGCCAGCAGCGTAGGGACACGGACCTATGGCTACACCTTC	CASSVGTRTYGYTF
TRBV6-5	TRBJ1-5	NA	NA	TGTGCCAGCCAGGACTGGGGCAATCAGCCCCAGCATTTT	CASQDWGNQPQHF
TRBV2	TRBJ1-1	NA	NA	TGTGCCAGCAGTGGAGGGCAGCAAGCAAGAGCTTTCTTT	CASSGGQQARAFF
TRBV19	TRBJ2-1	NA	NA	TGTGCCAGTAGTACCCGGAGGGGGGGCGGCGACCCCCATGAGCAGTTCTTC	CASSTRRGGGDPHEQFF
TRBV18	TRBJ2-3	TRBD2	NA	TGTGCCAGCTCACCCCTAGCGGGGGGCACAGATACGCAGTATTTT	CASSPLAGGTDTQYF
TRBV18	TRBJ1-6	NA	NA	TGTGCCAGCTCCCAGAGCGCAGGGGACTCACCCCTCCACTTT	CASSQSAGDSPLHF
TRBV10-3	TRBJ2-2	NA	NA	TGTGCCATCAGTATGACAGGGAGGAGGGACACCGGGGAGCTGTTTTTT	CAISMTGRRDTGELFF
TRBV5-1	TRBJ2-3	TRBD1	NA	TGCGCCAGCAGCCCCGGGACAGCTGCTAGCACAGATACGCAGTATTTT	CASSPGTAASTDTQYF
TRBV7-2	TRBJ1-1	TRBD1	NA	TGTGCCAGCAGCCCTCAGGGGGGTTTGAACACTGAAGCTTTCTTT	CASSPQGGLNTEAFF
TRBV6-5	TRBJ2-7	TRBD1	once	TGTGCCAGCAGCGGGGACAGATACTACGAGCAGTACTTC	CASSGDRYYEQYF
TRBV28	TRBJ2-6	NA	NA	TGTGCCACCACTCCTTTAGGAGCATCTGGGGCCAACGTCCTGACTTTC	CATTPLGASGANVLTF
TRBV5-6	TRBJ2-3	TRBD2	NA	TGTGCCAGCAGCCCGGGACTAGCGGGGATTTGGGGAACAGATACGCAGTATTTT	CASSPGLAGIWGTDTQYF
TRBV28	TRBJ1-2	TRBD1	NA	TGTGCCATCCAGGCAGGGGGCGCAGGGTATGGCTACACCTTC	CAIQAGGAGYGYTF
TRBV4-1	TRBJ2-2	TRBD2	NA	TGCGCCAGCAGCCCCGCTCCCCCGACTAGCGGGGGGACCGGGGAGCTGTTTTTT	CASSPAPPTSGGTGELFF
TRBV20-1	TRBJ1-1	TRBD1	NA	TGCAGTGCTAGTAGTCCAGGGGGAACGAACACTGAAGCTTTCTTT	CSASSPGGTNTEAFF
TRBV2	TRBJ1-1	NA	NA	TGTGCCAGCAGAAGGGACACGAACACTGAAGCTTTCTTT	CASRRDTNTEAFF
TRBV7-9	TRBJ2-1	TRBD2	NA	TGTGCCAGCAGTCGATCTAGCGGGGGGACACTCTCCTACAATGAGCAGTTCTTC	CASSRSSGGTLSYNEQFF
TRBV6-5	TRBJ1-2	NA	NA	TGTGCCAGCAGGGACCCCAGGGGACCCTATGGCTACACCTTC	CASRDPRGPYGYTF
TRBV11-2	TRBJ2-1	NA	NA	TGTGCCAGCAGCTTACTTCAAGCCGCGTCCTACAATGAGCAGTTCTTC	CASSLLQAASYNEQFF
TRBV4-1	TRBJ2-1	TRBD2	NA	TGCGCCAGCAGCTTTCGAATGGGCGGGGGGTACAATGAGCAGTTCTTC	CASSFRMGGGYNEQFF
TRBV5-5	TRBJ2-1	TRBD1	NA	TGTGCCAGCAGCTTTACCGGACAGGGTCGCGAGCAGTTCTTC	CASSFTGQGREQFF
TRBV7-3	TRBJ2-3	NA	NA	TGTGCCAGCAGCCAAGAGGGGGACACAGATACGCAGTATTTT	CASSQEGDTDTQYF
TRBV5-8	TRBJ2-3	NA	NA	TGTGCCAGCAGCTTGATATATCCGAGGAACCTGAGGGGGGATACGCAGTATTTT	CASSLIYPRNLRGDTQYF
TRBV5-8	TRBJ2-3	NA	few	TGTGCCAGCAGCTTAGCCAGTACAGGCCTAAGCACAGATACGCAGTATTTT	CASSLASTGLSTDTQYF
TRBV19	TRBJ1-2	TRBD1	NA	TGTGCCAGTTCGGGACAGGGAAATAACTATGGCTACACCTTC	CASSGQGNNYGYTF
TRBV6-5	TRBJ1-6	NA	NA	TGTGCCAGCAGTTACGGGCCCCGGAGGAATTCACCCCTCCACTTT	CASSYGPRRNSPLHF
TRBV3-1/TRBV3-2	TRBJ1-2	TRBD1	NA	TGTGCCAGCAGTCTACAGGGGTCCTATGGCTACACCTTC	CASSLQGSYGYTF
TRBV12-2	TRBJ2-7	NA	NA	TGTGCAAGTCGCTTAGAACAGATTCCCTACGAGCAGTACTTC	CASRLEQIPYEQYF
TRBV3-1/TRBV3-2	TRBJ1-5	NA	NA	TGTGCCAGCAGCCCCCACAGTGGGGGCAGCAATCAGCCCCAGCATTTT	CASSPHSGGSNQPQHF
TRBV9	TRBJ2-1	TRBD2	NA	TGTGCCAGCAGCTTGGGCGGGGGTGATTACAATGAGCAGTTCTTC	CASSLGGGDYNEQFF
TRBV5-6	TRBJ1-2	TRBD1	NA	TGTGCCAGCAGCCCAGACAGGGGAATCTATGGCTACACCTTC	CASSPDRGIYGYTF